This T cell receptor beta chain was captured in a study of blood T cell repertoires in COVID-19. The trim removed 5 bases at V and 1 base at J, leaving 7 bases unmatched. The CDR3 is made up of 15 amino acids. Germline V CDR1 and CDR2: MDHEN, SYDVKM. Method: immunoSEQ multiplex PCR; TCRdb's copy keeps in-frame clones and lacks some. The sample lists 170,000 or so clones, 85% occurring once. This clone was seen only once. Sequenced input: PBMCs or T cells enriched from blood (not recorded which). The source of this sequence is a man aged 35 to 55 who had recovered from COVID-19. The chain has TRBV28 and TRBJ1-2; TRBD1 matches 7 bases. The CDR3, as DNA: TGTGCCAGCAGTGGGGGACAGCTTCTTAACTATGGCTACACCTTC. This translates into CASSGGQLLNYGYTF.